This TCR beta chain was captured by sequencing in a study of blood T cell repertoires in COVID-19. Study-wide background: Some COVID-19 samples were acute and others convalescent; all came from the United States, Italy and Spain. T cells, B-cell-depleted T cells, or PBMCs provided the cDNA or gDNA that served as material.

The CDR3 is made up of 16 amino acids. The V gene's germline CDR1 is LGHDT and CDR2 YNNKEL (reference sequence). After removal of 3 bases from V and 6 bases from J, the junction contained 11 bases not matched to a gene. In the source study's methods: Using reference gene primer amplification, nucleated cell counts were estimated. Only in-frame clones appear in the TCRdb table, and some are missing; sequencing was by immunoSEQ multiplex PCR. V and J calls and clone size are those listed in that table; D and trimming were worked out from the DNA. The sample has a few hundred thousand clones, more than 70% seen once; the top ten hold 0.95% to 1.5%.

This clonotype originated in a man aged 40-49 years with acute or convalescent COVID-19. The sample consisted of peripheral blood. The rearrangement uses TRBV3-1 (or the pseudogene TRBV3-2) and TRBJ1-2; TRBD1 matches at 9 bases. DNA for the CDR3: TGTGCCAGCAGCCAGTGGATAGGGACAGGGAATAATGGCTACACCTTC. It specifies CASSQWIGTGNNGYTF.